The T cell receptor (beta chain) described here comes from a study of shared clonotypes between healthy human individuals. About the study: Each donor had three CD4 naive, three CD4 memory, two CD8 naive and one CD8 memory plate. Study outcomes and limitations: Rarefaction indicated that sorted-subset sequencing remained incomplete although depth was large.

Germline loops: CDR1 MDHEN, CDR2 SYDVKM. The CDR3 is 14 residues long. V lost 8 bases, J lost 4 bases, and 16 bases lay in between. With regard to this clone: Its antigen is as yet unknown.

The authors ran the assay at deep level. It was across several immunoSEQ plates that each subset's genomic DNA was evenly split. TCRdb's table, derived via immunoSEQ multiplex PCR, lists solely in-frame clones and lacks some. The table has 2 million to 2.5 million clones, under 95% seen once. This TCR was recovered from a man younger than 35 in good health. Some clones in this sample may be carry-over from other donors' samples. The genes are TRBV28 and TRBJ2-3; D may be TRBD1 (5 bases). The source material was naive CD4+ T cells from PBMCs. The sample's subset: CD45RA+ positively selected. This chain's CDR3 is CASREGAGPDTQYF. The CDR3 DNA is TGTGCCAGCCGTGAAGGGGCCGGTCCAGATACGCAGTATTTT.